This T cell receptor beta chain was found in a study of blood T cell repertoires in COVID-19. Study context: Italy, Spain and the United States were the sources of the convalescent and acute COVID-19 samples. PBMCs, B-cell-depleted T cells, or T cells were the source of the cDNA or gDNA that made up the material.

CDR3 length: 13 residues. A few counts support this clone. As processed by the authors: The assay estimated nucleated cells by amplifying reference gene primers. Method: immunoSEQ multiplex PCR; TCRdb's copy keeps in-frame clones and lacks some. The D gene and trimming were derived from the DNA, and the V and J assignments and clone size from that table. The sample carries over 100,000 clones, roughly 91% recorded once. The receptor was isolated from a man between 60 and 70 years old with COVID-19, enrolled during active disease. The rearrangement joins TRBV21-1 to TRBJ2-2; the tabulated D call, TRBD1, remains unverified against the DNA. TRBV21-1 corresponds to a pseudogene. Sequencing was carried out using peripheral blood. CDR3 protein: CAWTGFDTGELFF. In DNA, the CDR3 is TGTGCCTGGACAGGGTTTGATACCGGGGAGCTGTTTTTT.